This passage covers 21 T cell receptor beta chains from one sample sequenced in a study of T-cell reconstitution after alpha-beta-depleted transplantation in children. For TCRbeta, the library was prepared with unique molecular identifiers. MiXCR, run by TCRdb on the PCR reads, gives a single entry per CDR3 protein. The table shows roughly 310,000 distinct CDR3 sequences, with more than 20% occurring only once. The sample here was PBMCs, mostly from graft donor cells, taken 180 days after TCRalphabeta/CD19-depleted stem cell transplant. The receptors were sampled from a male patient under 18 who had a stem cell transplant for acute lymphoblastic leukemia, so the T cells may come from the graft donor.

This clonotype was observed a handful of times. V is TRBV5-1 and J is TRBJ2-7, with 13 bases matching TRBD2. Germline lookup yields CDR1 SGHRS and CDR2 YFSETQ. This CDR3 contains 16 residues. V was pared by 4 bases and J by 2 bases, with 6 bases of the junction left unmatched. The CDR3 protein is CASSVQLAGGTYEQYF. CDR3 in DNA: TGCGCCAGCAGCGTGCAACTAGCGGGAGGGACCTACGAGCAGTACTTC. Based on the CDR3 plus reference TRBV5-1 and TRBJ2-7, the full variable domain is KAGVTQTPRYLIKTRGQQVTLSCSPISGHRSVSWYQQTPGQGLQFLFEYFSETQRNKGNFPGRFSGRQFSNSRSEMNVSTLELGDSALYLCASSVQLAGGTYEQYFGPGTRLTVT.

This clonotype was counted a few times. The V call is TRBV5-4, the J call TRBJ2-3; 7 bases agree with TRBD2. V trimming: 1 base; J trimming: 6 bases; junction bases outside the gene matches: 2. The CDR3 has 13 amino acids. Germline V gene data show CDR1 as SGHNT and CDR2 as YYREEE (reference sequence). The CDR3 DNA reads TGTGCCAGCAGCTTGTTGGGAGGGGATACGCAGTATTTT. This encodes CASSLLGGDTQYF.

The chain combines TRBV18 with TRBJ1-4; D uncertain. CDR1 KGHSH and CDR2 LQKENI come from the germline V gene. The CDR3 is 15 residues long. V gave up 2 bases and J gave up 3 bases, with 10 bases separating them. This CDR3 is CASSPYQFSNEKLFF. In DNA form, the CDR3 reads TGTGCCAGCTCACCATACCAATTCTCTAATGAAAAACTGTTTTTT.

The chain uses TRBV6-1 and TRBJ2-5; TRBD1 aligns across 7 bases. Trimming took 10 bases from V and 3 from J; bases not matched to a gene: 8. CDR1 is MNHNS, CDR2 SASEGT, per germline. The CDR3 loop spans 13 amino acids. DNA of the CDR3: TGTGCCACCGTAGACAGGGTCAAAGAGACCCAGTACTTC. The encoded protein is CATVDRVKETQYF.

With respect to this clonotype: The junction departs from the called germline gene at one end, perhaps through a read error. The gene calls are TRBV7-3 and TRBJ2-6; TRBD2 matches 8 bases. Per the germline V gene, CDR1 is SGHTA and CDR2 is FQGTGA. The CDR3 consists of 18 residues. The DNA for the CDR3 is TGTGCCAGCAGATTAACTAGCGGTACCTTCTCTGGGGCCAACGTCCTGACTTTC. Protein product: CASRLTSGTFSGANVLTF.

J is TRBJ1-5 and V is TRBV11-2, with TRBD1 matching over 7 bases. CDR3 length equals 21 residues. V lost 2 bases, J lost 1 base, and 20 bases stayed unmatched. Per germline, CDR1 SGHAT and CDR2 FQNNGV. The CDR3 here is CASSLLMGTAGRGWSNQPQHF. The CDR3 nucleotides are TGTGCCAGCAGCTTACTGATGGGGACAGCGGGACGTGGATGGAGCAATCAGCCCCAGCATTTT.

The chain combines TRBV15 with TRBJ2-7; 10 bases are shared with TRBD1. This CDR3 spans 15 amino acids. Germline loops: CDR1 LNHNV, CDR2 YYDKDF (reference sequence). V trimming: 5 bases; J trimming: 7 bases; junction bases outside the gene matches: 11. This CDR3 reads CATSAPGTGVGEQYF. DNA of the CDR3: TGTGCCACCAGCGCTCCCGGGACAGGGGTCGGGGAGCAGTACTTC.

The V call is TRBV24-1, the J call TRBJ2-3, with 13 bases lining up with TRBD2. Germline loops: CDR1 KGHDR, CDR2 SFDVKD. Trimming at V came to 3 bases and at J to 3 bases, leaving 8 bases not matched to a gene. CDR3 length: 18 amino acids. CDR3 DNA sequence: TGTGCCACCAGTGATACAAGGACTAGCGGGAGTGGTACAGATACGCAGTATTTT. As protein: CATSDTRTSGSGTDTQYF.

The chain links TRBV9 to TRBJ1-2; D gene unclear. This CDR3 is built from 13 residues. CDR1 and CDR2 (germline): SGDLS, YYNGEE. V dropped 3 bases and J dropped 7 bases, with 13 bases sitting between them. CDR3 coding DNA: TGTGCCAGCAGCGGGATCAGGAACGCTGGCTACACCTTC. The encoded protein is CASSGIRNAGYTF.

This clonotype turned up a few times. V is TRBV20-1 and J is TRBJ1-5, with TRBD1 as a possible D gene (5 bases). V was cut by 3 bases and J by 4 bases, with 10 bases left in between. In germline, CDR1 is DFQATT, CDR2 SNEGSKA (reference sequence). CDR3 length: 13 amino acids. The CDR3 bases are TGCAGTGCTAGGCCGACAGTTAATCAGCCCCAGCATTTT. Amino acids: CSARPTVNQPQHF.

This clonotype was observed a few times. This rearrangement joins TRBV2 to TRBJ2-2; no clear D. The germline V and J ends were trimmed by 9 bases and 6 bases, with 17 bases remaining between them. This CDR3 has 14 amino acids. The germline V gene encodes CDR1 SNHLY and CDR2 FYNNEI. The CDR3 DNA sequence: TGTGCCAGTAACCTAGAATCTGCTTCCGGGGAGCTGTTTTTT. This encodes CASNLESASGELFF.

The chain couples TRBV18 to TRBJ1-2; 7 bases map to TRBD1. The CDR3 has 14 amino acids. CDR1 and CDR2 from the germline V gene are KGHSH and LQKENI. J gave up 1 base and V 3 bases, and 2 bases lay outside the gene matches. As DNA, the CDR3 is TGTGCCAGCTCACCGACAGGGTTTAACTATGGCTACACCTTC. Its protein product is CASSPTGFNYGYTF.

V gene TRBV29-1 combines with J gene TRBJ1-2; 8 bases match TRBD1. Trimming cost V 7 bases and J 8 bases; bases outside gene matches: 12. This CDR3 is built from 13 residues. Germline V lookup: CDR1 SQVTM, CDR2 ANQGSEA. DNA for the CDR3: TGCAGCGCCGTTCTGACAGGGGTGCGGGGCTACACCTTC. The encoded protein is CSAVLTGVRGYTF.

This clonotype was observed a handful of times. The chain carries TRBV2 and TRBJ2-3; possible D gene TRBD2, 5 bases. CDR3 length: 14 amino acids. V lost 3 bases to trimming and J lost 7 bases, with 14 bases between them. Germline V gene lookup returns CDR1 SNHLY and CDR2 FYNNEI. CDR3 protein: CASSDSGSTHTQYF. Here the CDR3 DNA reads TGTGCCAGCAGTGACTCGGGAAGCACCCATACGCAGTATTTT.

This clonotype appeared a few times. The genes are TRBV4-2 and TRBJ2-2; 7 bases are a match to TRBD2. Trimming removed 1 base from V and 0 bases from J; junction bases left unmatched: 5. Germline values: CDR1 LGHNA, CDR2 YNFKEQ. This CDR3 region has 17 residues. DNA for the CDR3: TGTGCCAGCAGCCAAGTCGGAGCGGGATCGAACACCGGGGAGCTGTTTTTT. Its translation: CASSQVGAGSNTGELFF.

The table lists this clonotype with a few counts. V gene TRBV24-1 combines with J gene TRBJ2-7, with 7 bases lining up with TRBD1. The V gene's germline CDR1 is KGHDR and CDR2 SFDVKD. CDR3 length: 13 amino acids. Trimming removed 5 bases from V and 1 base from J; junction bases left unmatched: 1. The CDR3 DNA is TGTGCCACCAGTGGGGGACAGTCCTACGAGCAGTACTTC. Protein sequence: CATSGGQSYEQYF.

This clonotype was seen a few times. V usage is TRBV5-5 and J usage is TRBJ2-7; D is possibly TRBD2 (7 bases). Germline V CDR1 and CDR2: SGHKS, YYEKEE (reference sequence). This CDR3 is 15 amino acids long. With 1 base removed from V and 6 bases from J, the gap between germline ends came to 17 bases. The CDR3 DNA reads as TGTGCCAGCAGCTTGTGGGGGGGGGCAGGGTTCGAGCAGTACTTC. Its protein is CASSLWGGAGFEQYF.

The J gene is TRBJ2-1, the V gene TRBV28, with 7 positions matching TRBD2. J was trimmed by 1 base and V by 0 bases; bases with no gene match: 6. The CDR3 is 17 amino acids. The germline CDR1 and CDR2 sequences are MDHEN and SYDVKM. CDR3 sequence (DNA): TGTGCCAGCAGTTTATGGCAGCGGGGTGGGTCCTACAATGAGCAGTTCTTC. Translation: CASSLWQRGGSYNEQFF.

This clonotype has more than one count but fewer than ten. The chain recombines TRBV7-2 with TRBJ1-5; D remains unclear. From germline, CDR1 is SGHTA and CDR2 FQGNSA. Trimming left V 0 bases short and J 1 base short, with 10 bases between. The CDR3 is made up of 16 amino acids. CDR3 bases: TGTGCCAGCAGCTTAGCACTTACCGTGAGCAATCAGCCCCAGCATTTT. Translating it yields CASSLALTVSNQPQHF. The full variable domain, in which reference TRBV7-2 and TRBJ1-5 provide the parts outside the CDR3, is GAGVSQSPSNKVTEKGKDVELRCDPISGHTALYWYRQSLGQGLEFLIYFQGNSAPDKSGLPSDRFSAERTGGSVSTLTIQRTQQEDSAVYLCASSLALTVSNQPQHFGDGTRLSIL.

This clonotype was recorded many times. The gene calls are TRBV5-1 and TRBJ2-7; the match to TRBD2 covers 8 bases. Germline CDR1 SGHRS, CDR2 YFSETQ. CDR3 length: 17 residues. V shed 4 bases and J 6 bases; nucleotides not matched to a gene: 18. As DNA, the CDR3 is TGCGCCAGCAGCCCTCGGTCAATCCCAGCGGGAGCCTCCGAGCAGTACTTC. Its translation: CASSPRSIPAGASEQYF.

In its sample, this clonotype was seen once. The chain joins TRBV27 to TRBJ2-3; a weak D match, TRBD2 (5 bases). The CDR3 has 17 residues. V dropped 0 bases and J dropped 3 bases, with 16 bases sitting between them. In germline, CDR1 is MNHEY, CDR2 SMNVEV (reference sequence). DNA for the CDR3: TGTGCCAGCAGTTTATCGACGACTTGGCGAGGGACAGATACGCAGTATTTT. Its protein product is CASSLSTTWRGTDTQYF.